The 23 T cell receptor beta chains in this list originate from one sample, sequenced in a study of blood T cell repertoires in COVID-19. Assay: immunoSEQ multiplex PCR; the TCRdb copy retains only in-frame clones and omits some. Among 260,000 or so clones listed, roughly 87% were seen once. The sequenced material came from peripheral blood. The receptors shown here come from a human donor in a cohort sampled during active COVID-19.

The genes are TRBV24-1 and TRBJ2-6, with a tentative D call TRBD1 (5 bases). Germline CDR1 reads KGHDR; CDR2 reads SFDVKD. This CDR3 has 16 amino acids. Trimming took 0 bases from V and 1 from J, leaving 6 bases between them. The CDR3 protein is CATSDLSGSGANVLTF. The CDR3 bases are TGTGCCACCAGTGATTTGTCAGGGTCTGGGGCCAACGTCCTGACTTTC.

This CDR3 is CASSLDLSSYNEQFF. The DNA for the CDR3 is TGTGCCAGCAGCTTAGATCTGAGCTCCTACAATGAGCAGTTCTTC. This chain uses TRBV7-7 with TRBJ2-1, with D uncertain. CDR3 size: 15 residues. The V and J ends lost 1 base and 0 bases respectively, with 7 bases between them. Germline V CDR1 and CDR2: SSHAT, FNYEAQ (reference sequence).

The V and J genes are TRBV7-9 and TRBJ2-7; D is possibly TRBD1 (7 bases). CDR3 length: 13 amino acids. Trimming stripped 5 bases from V and 5 bases from J, with 13 bases between. CDR1 is SEHNR, CDR2 FQNEAQ, per germline (reference sequence). CDR3 nucleotides: TGTGCCAGCAGCGCAGGGGGGCTGGACGAGCAGTACTTC. Encoded protein: CASSAGGLDEQYF.

This clone was seen a single time. This chain links TRBV2 with TRBJ2-7, with D perhaps matching TRBD2 (5 bases). This CDR3 is built from 13 residues. V lost 7 bases and J 3 bases, leaving 13 bases between the germline ends. CDR1 and CDR2 (germline): SNHLY, FYNNEI. The CDR3 region has the DNA TGTGCCAGCACCTCCGGTCGGGGCTACGAGCAGTACTTC. It codes for CASTSGRGYEQYF. The complete variable domain, with remaining parts taken from reference TRBV2 and TRBJ2-7, reads EPEVTQTPSHQVTQMGQEVILRCVPISNHLYFYWYRQILGQKVEFLVSFYNNEISEKSEIFDDQFSVERPDGSNFTLKIRSTKLEDSAMYFCASTSGRGYEQYFGPGTRLTVT.

This clone was seen only once. This chain's CDR3 is CAISDSSNSPLHF. In nucleotides, the CDR3 is TGTGCCATCAGTGACTCCTCTAACTCACCCCTCCACTTT. The genes are TRBV10-3 and TRBJ1-6; D ambiguous. Germline CDR1 and CDR2: ENHRY and SYGVKD. With 3 bases removed from V and 10 bases from J, the gap between germline ends came to 10 bases. This CDR3 region has 13 residues.

The chain recombines TRBV19 with TRBJ2-3, with D perhaps matching TRBD2 (5 bases). Per the germline V gene, CDR1 is LNHDA and CDR2 is SQIVND (reference sequence). The CDR3 consists of 13 residues. The V end was cut by 9 bases, the J end by 4 bases, with 14 bases between. The CDR3 sequence is CASGKGVPDTQYF. CDR3 sequence (DNA): TGTGCCAGCGGGAAGGGAGTCCCAGATACGCAGTATTTT.

The chain is built from TRBV4-3 and TRBJ1-2; D possibly corresponds to TRBD1 (6 bases). The germline CDR1 and CDR2 sequences are LGHNA and YSLEER. The CDR3 has 15 residues. The ends were cut back, 4 bases at V and 4 bases at J, with 16 bases in the middle. CDR3 nucleotides: TGCGCCAGCAGCCCCCTGGCAGGGGAAGGCTATGGCTACACCTTC. This gives the protein CASSPLAGEGYGYTF.

The V call is TRBV23-1, the J call TRBJ2-7, with 10 bases identical to TRBD1. TRBV23-1 is given ORF status, its function remaining uncertain. This CDR3 contains 12 residues. J lost 2 bases, V lost 11 bases, and 3 bases had no gene match. This chain's CDR3 is CAQGTGAYEQYF. CDR3 nucleotide sequence: TGCGCCCAGGGGACAGGGGCCTACGAGCAGTACTTC.

This chain uses TRBV7-2 with TRBJ1-1, with a tentative D call TRBD1 (5 bases). Germline CDR1 and CDR2: SGHTA and FQGNSA. Trimming removed 2 bases from V and 7 bases from J, with 14 bases in between. CDR3 size: 14 residues. The CDR3 DNA follows: TGTGCCAGCAGCTTATTTAAGGGGATGGGTGAAGCTTTCTTT. It specifies CASSLFKGMGEAFF.

The chain joins TRBV6-6 to TRBJ1-4; 7 bases agree with TRBD1. This CDR3 has 13 amino acids. The germline gives CDR1 MNHNY, CDR2 SVGAGI (reference sequence). V trimming: 6 bases; J trimming: 5 bases; junction bases outside the gene matches: 3. CDR3 nucleotides: TGTGCCAGCAGAAAGACAGGGAATGAAAAACTGTTTTTT. Translation: CASRKTGNEKLFF.

This chain links TRBV19 with TRBJ1-5; D uncertain. The CDR3 sequence is 15 residues long. Germline CDR1 reads LNHDA; CDR2 reads SQIVND (reference sequence). The germline V and J ends were trimmed by 0 bases and 7 bases, with 13 bases remaining between them. The CDR3, as DNA: TGTGCCAGTAGTATAGACCCTTTGGGAGGACAGCCCCAGCATTTT. It codes for CASSIDPLGGQPQHF.

The rearrangement links TRBV5-1 to TRBJ2-1; 8 bases align to TRBD1. The CDR3 is 14 residues long. V was pared by 1 base and J by 12 bases, with 9 bases of the junction left unmatched. Germline loops: CDR1 SGHRS, CDR2 YFSETQ. CDR3 protein: CASSLPGQGGPQFF. The CDR3 DNA reads TGCGCCAGCAGCTTGCCCGGACAGGGTGGCCCGCAGTTCTTC.

This chain links TRBV19 with TRBJ2-6, with D perhaps matching TRBD2 (6 bases). Trimming shortened V by 1 base and J by 4 bases, and 11 bases separated the two germline ends. The CDR3 is 16 amino acids. CDR1 and CDR2 (germline): LNHDA, SQIVND (reference sequence). This chain's CDR3 is CASSIVPGVGANVLTF. As DNA, the CDR3 is TGTGCCAGTAGTATAGTTCCGGGGGTCGGGGCCAACGTCCTGACTTTC.

The gene calls are TRBV5-4 and TRBJ1-5; D unresolved. The V end lost 0 bases, the J end lost 0 bases, and 4 bases lay between the germline ends. CDR3 length: 14 amino acids. Germline CDR1 reads SGHNT; CDR2 reads YYREEE (reference sequence). CDR3 residues: CASSLGNSNQPQHF. CDR3 DNA sequence: TGTGCCAGCAGCTTGGGTAATAGCAATCAGCCCCAGCATTTT. Filled out from reference TRBV5-4 and TRBJ1-5, the complete variable domain reads ETGVTQSPTHLIKTRGQQVTLRCSSQSGHNTVSWYQQALGQGPQFIFQYYREEENGRGNFPPRFSGLQFPNYSSELNVNALELDDSALYLCASSLGNSNQPQHFGDGTRLSIL.

The chain links TRBV6-2 or TRBV6-3 to TRBJ2-7, with a weak D call TRBD2 (5 bases). The V end was cut by 6 bases, the J end by 4 bases, with 10 bases between. Germline values: CDR1 MNHEY, CDR2 SVGEGT. The CDR3 has 12 residues. The CDR3 loop is CASSGRTYEQYF. The CDR3, as DNA: TGTGCCAGCAGCGGACGGACTTACGAGCAGTACTTC.

V is TRBV19 and J is TRBJ2-7; D remains unclear. The CDR3 extends over 15 amino acids. V dropped 1 base and J dropped 0 bases, with 10 bases sitting between them. Germline-derived CDR1 and CDR2 are LNHDA and SQIVND (reference sequence). In DNA, the CDR3 is TGTGCCAGTAGTATAGGCATACTGAGCTCCTACGAGCAGTACTTC. Translating gives CASSIGILSSYEQYF.

The CDR3 region is CAAGEGGDTQYF. In DNA, the CDR3 is TGTGCCGCCGGGGAGGGAGGGGATACGCAGTATTTT. The chain is built from TRBV12-3 or TRBV12-4 and TRBJ2-3; 7 positions agree with TRBD2. The CDR3 covers 12 residues. V lost 11 bases and J lost 6; bases outside the gene matches: 8.

This clone was detected only a few times. The CDR3 region is CASSAYDRGDSPLHF. The CDR3 bases are TGTGCCAGCAGCGCCTACGACAGGGGTGATTCACCCCTCCACTTT. V and J are TRBV5-4 and TRBJ1-6, with 8 positions matching TRBD1. Trimming took 4 bases from V and 8 from J; bases not matched to a gene: 8. The CDR3 spans 15 residues. Germline V lookup: CDR1 SGHNT, CDR2 YYREEE (reference sequence).

The rearrangement joins TRBV6-2 or TRBV6-3 to TRBJ2-5; the D gene is possibly TRBD1 (5 bases). Germline values: CDR1 MNHEY, CDR2 SVGEGT. Trimming shortened V by 5 bases and J by 4 bases, and 29 bases separated the two germline ends. The CDR3 is made up of 19 amino acids. CDR3 DNA: TGTGCCAGCAGTCCATGGACAATCAGACCGGATCGCGGTAGAGAGACCCAGTACTTC. This translates into CASSPWTIRPDRGRETQYF.

The chain carries TRBV30 and TRBJ2-7, with 7 bases that match TRBD1. The length of the CDR3 is 12 residues. Germline CDR1 GTSNPN, CDR2 SVGIG (reference sequence). After removal of 4 bases from V and 5 bases from J, the junction contained 5 bases not matched to a gene. CDR3 coding DNA: TGTGCCTGGACCCCCACAGGGGACGAGCAGTACTTC. This codes for CAWTPTGDEQYF.

The J gene is TRBJ2-5, the V gene TRBV5-1; D remains unclear. Germline V lookup: CDR1 SGHRS, CDR2 YFSETQ. Deletions cut 4 bases from V and 3 bases from J, with 7 bases between. The CDR3 has 12 residues. The CDR3 reads CASSDSEETQYF. CDR3 nucleotide sequence: TGCGCCAGCAGCGACTCAGAAGAGACCCAGTACTTC.

The rearrangement uses TRBV6-5 and TRBJ2-3; D is perhaps TRBD2 (6 bases). CDR3 length equals 14 residues. Germline V gene lookup returns CDR1 MNHEY and CDR2 SVGAGI. In DNA form, the CDR3 reads TGTGCTCTCACGGGGGATGAGTCGACAGATACGCAGTATTTT. Translating it yields CALTGDESTDTQYF.

The chain uses TRBV6-5 and TRBJ1-4; 8 bases align to TRBD1. The CDR3 contains 15 residues. V lost 6 bases to trimming and J lost 6 bases; unmatched junction nucleotides: 9. CDR1 and CDR2 from the germline V gene are MNHEY and SVGAGI. The CDR3 here is CASRTAGTGYEKLFF. In DNA form, the CDR3 reads TGTGCCAGCAGGACTGCCGGGACAGGATATGAAAAACTGTTTTTT.